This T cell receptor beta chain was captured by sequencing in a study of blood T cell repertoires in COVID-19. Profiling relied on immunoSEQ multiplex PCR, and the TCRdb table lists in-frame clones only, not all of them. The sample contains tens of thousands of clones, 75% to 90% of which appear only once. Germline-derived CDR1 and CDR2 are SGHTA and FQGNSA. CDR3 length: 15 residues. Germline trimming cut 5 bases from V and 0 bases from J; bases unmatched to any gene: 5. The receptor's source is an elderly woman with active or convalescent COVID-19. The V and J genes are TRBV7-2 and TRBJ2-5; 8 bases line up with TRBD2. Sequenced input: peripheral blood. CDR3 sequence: CASSPGTRYQETQYF. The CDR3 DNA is TGTGCCAGCAGCCCCGGGACTAGATACCAAGAGACCCAGTACTTC.